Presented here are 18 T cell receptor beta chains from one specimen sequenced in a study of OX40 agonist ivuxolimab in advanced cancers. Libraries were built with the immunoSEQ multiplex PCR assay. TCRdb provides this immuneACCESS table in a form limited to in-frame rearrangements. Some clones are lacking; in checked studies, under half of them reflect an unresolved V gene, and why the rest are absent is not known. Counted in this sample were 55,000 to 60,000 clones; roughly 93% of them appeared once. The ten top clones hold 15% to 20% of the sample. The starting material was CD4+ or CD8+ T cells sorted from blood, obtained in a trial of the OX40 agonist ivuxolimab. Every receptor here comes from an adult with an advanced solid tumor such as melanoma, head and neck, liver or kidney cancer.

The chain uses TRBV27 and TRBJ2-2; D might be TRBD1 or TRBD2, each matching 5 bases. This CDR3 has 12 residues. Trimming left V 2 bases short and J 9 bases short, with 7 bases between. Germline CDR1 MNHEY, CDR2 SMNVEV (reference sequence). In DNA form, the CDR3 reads TGTGCCAGCAGTTTAGGGGGTAGGGAGCTGTTTTTT. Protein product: CASSLGGRELFF.

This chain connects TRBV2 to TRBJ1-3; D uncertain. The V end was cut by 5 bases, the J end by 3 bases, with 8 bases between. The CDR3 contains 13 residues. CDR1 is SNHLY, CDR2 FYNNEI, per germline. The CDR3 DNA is TGTGCCAGCAGTTTGGACGGTGGAAACACCATATATTTT. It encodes CASSLDGGNTIYF.

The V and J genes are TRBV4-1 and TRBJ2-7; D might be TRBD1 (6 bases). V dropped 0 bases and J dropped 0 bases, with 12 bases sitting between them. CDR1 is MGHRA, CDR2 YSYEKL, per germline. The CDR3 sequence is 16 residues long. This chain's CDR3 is CASSQDYTGSSYEQYF. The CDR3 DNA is TGCGCCAGCAGCCAAGATTACACAGGGAGCTCCTACGAGCAGTACTTC.

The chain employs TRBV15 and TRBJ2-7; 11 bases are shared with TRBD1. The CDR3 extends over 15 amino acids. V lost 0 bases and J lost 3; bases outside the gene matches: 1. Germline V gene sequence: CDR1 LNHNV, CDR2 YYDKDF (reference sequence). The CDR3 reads CATSREGQGGYEQYF. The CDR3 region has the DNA TGTGCCACCAGCAGAGAGGGACAGGGGGGCTACGAGCAGTACTTC.

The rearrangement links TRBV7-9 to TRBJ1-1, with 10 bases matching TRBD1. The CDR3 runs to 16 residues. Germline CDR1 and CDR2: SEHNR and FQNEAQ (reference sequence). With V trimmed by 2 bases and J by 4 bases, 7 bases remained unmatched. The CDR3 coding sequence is TGTGCCAGCAGCTTATTGGCGGGACAGGGGTCCACTGAAGCTTTCTTT. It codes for CASSLLAGQGSTEAFF.

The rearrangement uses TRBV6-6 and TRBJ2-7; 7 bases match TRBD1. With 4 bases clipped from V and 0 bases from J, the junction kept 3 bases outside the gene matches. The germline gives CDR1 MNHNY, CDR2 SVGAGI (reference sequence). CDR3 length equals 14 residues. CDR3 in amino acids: CASSLWDSSYEQYF. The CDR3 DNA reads TGTGCCAGCAGTTTATGGGACAGCTCCTACGAGCAGTACTTC.

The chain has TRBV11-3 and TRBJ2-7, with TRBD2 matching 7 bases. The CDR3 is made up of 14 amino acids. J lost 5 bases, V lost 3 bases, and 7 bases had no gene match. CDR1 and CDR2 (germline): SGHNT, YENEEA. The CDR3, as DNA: TGTGCCAGCAGCTTCCGGGGAGGGGTAGACGAGCAGTACTTC. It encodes CASSFRGGVDEQYF.

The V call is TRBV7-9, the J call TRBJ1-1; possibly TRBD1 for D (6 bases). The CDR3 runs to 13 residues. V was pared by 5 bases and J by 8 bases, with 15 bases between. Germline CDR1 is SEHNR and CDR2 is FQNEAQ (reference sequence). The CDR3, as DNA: TGTGCCAGCAGCCCCCCGGGGACATTGGAAGCTTTCTTT. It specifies CASSPPGTLEAFF.

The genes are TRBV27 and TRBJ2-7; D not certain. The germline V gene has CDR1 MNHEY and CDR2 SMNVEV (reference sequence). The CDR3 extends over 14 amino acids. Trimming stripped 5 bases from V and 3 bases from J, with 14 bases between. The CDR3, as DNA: TGTGCCAGCAGTGGCATCGGGCCGTTCTACGAGCAGTACTTC. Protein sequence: CASSGIGPFYEQYF.

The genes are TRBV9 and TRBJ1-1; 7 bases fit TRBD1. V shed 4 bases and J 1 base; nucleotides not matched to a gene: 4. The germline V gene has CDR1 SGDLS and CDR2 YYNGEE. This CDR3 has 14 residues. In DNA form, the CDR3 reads TGTGCCAGCAGCCCCTACAGGGGGAACACTGAAGCTTTCTTT. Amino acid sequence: CASSPYRGNTEAFF.

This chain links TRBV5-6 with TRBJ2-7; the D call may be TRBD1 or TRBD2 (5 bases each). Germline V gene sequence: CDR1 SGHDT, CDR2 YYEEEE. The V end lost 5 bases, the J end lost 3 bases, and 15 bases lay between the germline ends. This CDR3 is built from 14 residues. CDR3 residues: CASSYRDLSYEQYF. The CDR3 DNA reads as TGTGCCAGCAGTTACCGGGACCTGAGCTACGAGCAGTACTTC.

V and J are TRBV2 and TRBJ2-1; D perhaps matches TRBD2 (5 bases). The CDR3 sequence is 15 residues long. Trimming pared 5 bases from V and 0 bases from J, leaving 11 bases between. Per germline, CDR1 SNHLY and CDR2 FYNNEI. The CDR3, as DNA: TGTGCCAGCAGTCCCGAGGAGGACTCCTACAATGAGCAGTTCTTC. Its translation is CASSPEEDSYNEQFF.

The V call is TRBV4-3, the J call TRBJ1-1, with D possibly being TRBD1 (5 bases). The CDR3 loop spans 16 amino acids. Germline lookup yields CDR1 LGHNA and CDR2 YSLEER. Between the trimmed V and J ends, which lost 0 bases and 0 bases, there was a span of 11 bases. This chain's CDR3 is CASSQDMGGMNTEAFF. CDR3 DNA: TGCGCCAGCAGCCAAGATATGGGGGGGATGAACACTGAAGCTTTCTTT.

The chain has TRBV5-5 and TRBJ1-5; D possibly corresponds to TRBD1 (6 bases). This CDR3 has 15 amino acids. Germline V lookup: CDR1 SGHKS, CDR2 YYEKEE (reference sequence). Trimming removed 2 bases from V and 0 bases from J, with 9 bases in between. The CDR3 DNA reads TGTGCCAGCAGCTTACAGGGTAATAGCAATCAGCCCCAGCATTTT. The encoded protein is CASSLQGNSNQPQHF.

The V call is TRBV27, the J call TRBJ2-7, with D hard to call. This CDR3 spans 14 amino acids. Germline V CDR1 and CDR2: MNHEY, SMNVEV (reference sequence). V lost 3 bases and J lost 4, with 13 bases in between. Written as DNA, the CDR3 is TGTGCCAGCAGTTTTGGTGGCTACGGGTACGAGCAGTACTTC. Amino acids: CASSFGGYGYEQYF.

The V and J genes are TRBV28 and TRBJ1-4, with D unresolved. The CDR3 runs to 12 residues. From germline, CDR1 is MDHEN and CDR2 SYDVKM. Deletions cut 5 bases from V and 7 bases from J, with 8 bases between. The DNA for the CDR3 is TGTGCCAGCAGTGGGGAGGTTGAAAAACTGTTTTTT. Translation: CASSGEVEKLFF.

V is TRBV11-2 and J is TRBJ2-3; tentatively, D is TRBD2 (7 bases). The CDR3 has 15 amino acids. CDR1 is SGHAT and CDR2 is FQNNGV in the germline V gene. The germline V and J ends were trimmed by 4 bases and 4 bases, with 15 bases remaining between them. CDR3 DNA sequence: TGTGCCAGCAGCTACGTAGGGGGGGGATCAGATACGCAGTATTTT. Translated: CASSYVGGGSDTQYF.

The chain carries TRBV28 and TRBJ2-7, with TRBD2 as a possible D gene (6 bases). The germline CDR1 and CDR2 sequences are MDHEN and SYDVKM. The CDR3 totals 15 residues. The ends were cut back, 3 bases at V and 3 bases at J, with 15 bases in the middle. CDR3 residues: CASSFPGRGDYEQYF. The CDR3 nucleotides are TGTGCCAGCAGTTTTCCCGGGAGAGGGGACTACGAGCAGTACTTC.